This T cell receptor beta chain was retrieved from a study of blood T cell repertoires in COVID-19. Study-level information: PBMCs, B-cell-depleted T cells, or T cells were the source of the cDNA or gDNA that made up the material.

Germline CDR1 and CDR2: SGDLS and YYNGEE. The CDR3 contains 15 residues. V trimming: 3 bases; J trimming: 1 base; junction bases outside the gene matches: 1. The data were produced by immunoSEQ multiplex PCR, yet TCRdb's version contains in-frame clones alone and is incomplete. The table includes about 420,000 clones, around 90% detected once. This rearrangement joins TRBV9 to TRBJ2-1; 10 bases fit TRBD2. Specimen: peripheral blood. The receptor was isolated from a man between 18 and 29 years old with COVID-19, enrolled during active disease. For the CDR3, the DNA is TGTGCCAGCAGCGGACTAGCGGGTTCCTACAATGAGCAGTTCTTC. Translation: CASSGLAGSYNEQFF.